This note documents a single T cell receptor (beta chain) sequence. Its antigen is not identified. Study-wide points: In terms of TCR gene usage, tumor memory CD4+ T cells clustered together with blood and lymph node memory CD4+ cells, as well as with lymph node naive CD4+ cells. Tumor Tregs overlapped most with tumor, then blood, naive CD4+ cells. The larger cohort examined one V-J beta rearrangement, not whole repertoires.

Full-length variable regions came from constant-region reverse primers plus semi-nested Nested Universal Primer A PCR. TCRdb called the 5' RACE reads again in MiXCR, with one record for every CDR3 protein. The table has approximately 40,000 distinct CDR3 sequences, approximately 28% seen once. This CDR3 is built from 15 residues. Per germline, CDR1 MGHRA and CDR2 YSYEKL. V gave up 0 bases and J gave up 6 bases, with 12 bases separating them. Source material: tumor-infiltrating memory CD4+ T cells sorted from the breast tumor. As to subset: memory CD4+ T cells, CD4+CD45RO+CD25-. The sequence came from a female donor with breast cancer. This chain connects TRBV4-1 to TRBJ1-3; no reliable D call. The CDR3 region is CASSQERAVVNTIYF. The CDR3 DNA sequence: TGCGCCAGCAGCCAAGAAAGGGCAGTTGTAAACACCATATATTTT.